The 27 T cell receptor beta chains below all came from one sample that was sequenced in a study of T cells in Graves' hyperthyroidism and ophthalmopathy. There were TCR beta CDR3 regions amplified from RNA transcripts. First-round RT-PCR targeting the TCR CDR3 was performed with the HTBI primer set. TCRdb passed the multiplex PCR reads through MiXCR, listing each CDR3 protein once. The sample shows over 400,000 distinct CDR3 sequences, roughly 14% of them seen only once. Sequencing used blood. Source of these receptors: a man between 18 and 35 years old with Graves' ophthalmopathy.

This clonotype was detected ten times or more. This chain connects TRBV12-3 or TRBV12-4 to TRBJ1-6; D possibly corresponds to TRBD1 (6 bases). Trimming left V 6 bases short and J 5 bases short, with 11 bases between. This CDR3 has 14 amino acids. This chain's CDR3 is CASRTGLHNSPLHF. CDR3 bases: TGTGCCAGCAGAACAGGGCTCCATAATTCACCCCTCCACTTT.

At least ten counts were recorded for this clonotype. The chain recombines TRBV2 with TRBJ1-2; D is unclear. V was clipped by 5 bases and J by 4 bases, with 14 bases between them. Germline values: CDR1 SNHLY, CDR2 FYNNEI. The CDR3 spans 14 residues. Here the CDR3 reads CASSTQTQSYGYTF. CDR3 nucleotide sequence: TGTGCCAGCAGTACACAGACACAATCCTATGGCTACACCTTC.

This chain links TRBV6-4 with TRBJ2-1; 10 nucleotides agree with TRBD2. The CDR3 length is 15 residues. Germline values: CDR1 MRHNA, CDR2 SNTAGT. Trimming at V came to 0 bases and at J to 8 bases, leaving 4 bases not matched to a gene. In nucleotides, the CDR3 is TGTGCCAGCAGTGACTCAGCGGGGGGGCCCGATGAGCAGTTCTTC. It codes for CASSDSAGGPDEQFF.

This clonotype was counted a few times. The V gene is TRBV7-9, the J gene TRBJ1-4, with D perhaps TRBD1 (5 bases). Germline CDR1 reads SEHNR; CDR2 reads FQNEAQ (reference sequence). The CDR3 covers 15 residues. Trimming took off 1 base at V and 5 bases at J, with 11 bases between the two ends. The CDR3 coding sequence is TGTGCCAGCAGCTTAGGGGGGGAAGAAAATGAAAAACTGTTTTTT. Its translation: CASSLGGEENEKLFF.

This clonotype was counted ten times or more. The chain has TRBV12-3 or TRBV12-4 and TRBJ1-2; D possibly corresponds to TRBD1 (5 bases). The CDR3 spans 13 residues. Trimming removed 3 bases at V and 3 bases at J, with 8 bases between. The CDR3 DNA sequence: TGTGCCAGCAGTTTCAGGGCACACTATGGCTACACCTTC. Amino acid sequence: CASSFRAHYGYTF.

This clonotype was observed at least ten times. This chain links TRBV2 with TRBJ1-3, with D uncertain. The CDR3 runs 15 residues. Germline V gives CDR1 SNHLY, CDR2 FYNNEI. Trimming removed 4 bases from V and 0 bases from J, with 10 bases in between. CDR3 sequence: CASSGYWSSGNTIYF. CDR3 DNA sequence: TGTGCCAGCAGTGGATACTGGAGCTCTGGAAACACCATATATTTT.

The sample holds a few counts of this clonotype. This chain connects TRBV15 to TRBJ1-5; no reliable D call. Trimming removed 4 bases at V and 3 bases at J, with 10 bases between. The CDR3 contains 14 residues. CDR1 is LNHNV, CDR2 YYDKDF, per germline (reference sequence). CDR3 region: CATSNRGYNQPQHF. The CDR3 nucleotides read TGTGCCACCAGCAACCGGGGATACAATCAGCCCCAGCATTTT. Full variable domain (missing parts from reference TRBV15 and TRBJ1-5): DAMVIQNPRYQVTQFGKPVTLSCSQTLNHNVMYWYQQKSSQAPKLLFHYYDKDFNNEADTPDNFQSRRPNTSFCFLDIRSPGLGDTAMYLCATSNRGYNQPQHFGDGTRLSIL.

This clonotype was recorded many times. The gene calls are TRBV29-1 and TRBJ2-7; weak D call: TRBD1 (6 bases). The CDR3 spans 14 residues. Germline V gene lookup returns CDR1 SQVTM and CDR2 ANQGSEA. With 0 bases removed from V and 4 bases from J, the gap between germline ends came to 13 bases. The CDR3, as DNA: TGCAGCGTTGAAGAAGGGACATCCTTATACGAGCAGTACTTC. It is translated as CSVEEGTSLYEQYF.

This clonotype occurred many times. V is TRBV6-4 and J is TRBJ1-2, with a possible D match to TRBD1 (5 bases). V was cut by 6 bases and J by 4 bases, with 18 bases left in between. Germline loops: CDR1 MRHNA, CDR2 SNTAGT. This CDR3 contains 15 residues. In DNA form, the CDR3 reads TGTGCCAGCAGGACGAGAGGGGTCTATTCCTATGGCTACACCTTC. Its translation: CASRTRGVYSYGYTF.

This clonotype was counted ten times or more. The chain couples TRBV7-2 to TRBJ2-5; the match to TRBD2 covers 8 bases. In germline, CDR1 is SGHTA, CDR2 FQGNSA. Unmatched junction bases numbered 14, after V lost 5 bases and J lost 6 bases. The CDR3 extends over 16 amino acids. The CDR3 bases are TGTGCCAGCAGCGCGGGGGGAGCCGGGGGCCTAAAGACCCAGTACTTC. Translating gives CASSAGGAGGLKTQYF.

This clonotype was recorded many times. The chain links TRBV3-1 to TRBJ1-4; the D gene is possibly TRBD1 (6 bases). This CDR3 is 14 amino acids long. Germline V gene sequence: CDR1 LGHDT, CDR2 YNNKEL (reference sequence). The V and J ends lost 3 bases and 8 bases respectively, with 13 bases between them. CDR3 residues: CASSQTGGFEKLFF. The CDR3 DNA is TGTGCCAGCAGCCAGACAGGAGGGTTCGAAAAACTGTTTTTT.

This clonotype came up many times. This sequence joins TRBV3-1 and TRBJ1-1, with D perhaps TRBD1 (6 bases). The CDR3 loop spans 13 amino acids. Per germline, CDR1 LGHDT and CDR2 YNNKEL (reference sequence). Trimming stripped 0 bases from V and 6 bases from J, with 8 bases between. CDR3 loop: CASSQEGASEAFF. The CDR3 nucleotides read TGTGCCAGCAGCCAAGAGGGGGCGTCTGAAGCTTTCTTT.

In this sample, this clonotype turned up many times. The genes are TRBV20-1 and TRBJ1-6; no clear D. V was trimmed by 5 bases and J by 7 bases, leaving 15 bases between them. This CDR3 contains 14 residues. CDR1 is DFQATT and CDR2 is SNEGSKA in the germline V gene (reference sequence). The CDR3 DNA reads TGCAGTGCTGGGAGCCGCGGGGAGAATTCACCCCTCCACTTT. As protein: CSAGSRGENSPLHF.

CDR3 loop: CASSFWKSPDTQYF. The CDR3 DNA is TGTGCCAGCAGCTTCTGGAAATCCCCAGATACGCAGTATTTT. The chain is built from TRBV7-3 and TRBJ2-3; D is unclear. The CDR3 has 14 residues. Looked up from germline, CDR1 is SGHTA and CDR2 is FQGTGA. V shed 3 bases and J shed 4 bases, with 11 bases lying between them.

This clonotype was seen ten or more times. The chain uses TRBV3-1 and TRBJ2-1; 8 bases map to TRBD2. Germline V gene data show CDR1 as LGHDT and CDR2 as YNNKEL (reference sequence). The CDR3 has 13 residues. Trimming took 4 bases from V and 10 from J; bases not matched to a gene: 6. Here the CDR3 DNA reads TGTGCCAGCAGCCCAGCGCCTAGCGGGGAGCAGTTCTTC. This encodes CASSPAPSGEQFF.

This clonotype was counted many times. The chain couples TRBV6-6 to TRBJ2-1, with TRBD1 matching over 7 bases. Germline CDR1 MNHNY, CDR2 SVGAGI (reference sequence). CDR3 length: 16 residues. The V gene end was trimmed by 2 bases and the J gene end by 9 bases; junction bases not matched to a gene: 13. The CDR3 nucleotides read TGTGCCAGCAGTTACCCGAATGACAGGGCGGGCAGTGAGCAGTTCTTC. Translating it yields CASSYPNDRAGSEQFF.

This chain links TRBV7-3 with TRBJ2-5; possible D gene TRBD2, 6 bases. CDR1 is SGHTA and CDR2 is FQGTGA in the germline V gene. The CDR3 extends over 17 amino acids. V lost 5 bases, J lost 7 bases, and 26 bases lay in between. The CDR3 is CASSGVVTDYEAMTQYF. The CDR3 DNA reads as TGTGCCAGCAGCGGAGTCGTAACGGACTACGAGGCTATGACCCAGTACTTC.

In its sample, this clonotype was seen many times. The rearrangement uses TRBV12-3 or TRBV12-4 and TRBJ1-2; D is uncertain. V shed 4 bases and J shed 3 bases, with 12 bases lying between them. This CDR3 is built from 14 residues. The CDR3 DNA follows: TGTGCCAGCAGTTCCGTCCCATCCTACTATGGCTACACCTTC. Amino acid sequence: CASSSVPSYYGYTF.

This clonotype was picked up a small number of times. The gene calls are TRBV5-6 and TRBJ1-4; unclear D gene. V was pared by 5 bases and J by 4 bases, with 9 bases between. Germline CDR1 and CDR2: SGHDT and YYEEEE. The CDR3 consists of 13 residues. In nucleotides, the CDR3 is TGTGCCAGCAGAACCACCAGTAATGAAAAACTGTTTTTT. It codes for CASRTTSNEKLFF. Filled out from reference TRBV5-6 and TRBJ1-4, the complete variable domain reads DAGVTQSPTHLIKTRGQQVTLRCSPKSGHDTVSWYQQALGQGPQFIFQYYEEEERQRGNFPDRFSGHQFPNYSSELNVNALLLGDSALYLCASRTTSNEKLFFGSGTQLSVL.

This clonotype was picked up many times. This chain joins TRBV18 and TRBJ1-1, with TRBD1 identical over 8 bases. Germline V gene data show CDR1 as KGHSH and CDR2 as LQKENI. Trimming at V came to 5 bases and at J to 7 bases, leaving 6 bases not matched to a gene. The CDR3 runs to 13 residues. The CDR3, as DNA: TGTGCCAGCTCAGAGGGACAGGCCCGTGAAGCTTTCTTT. Amino acid sequence: CASSEGQAREAFF. Variable domain in full (rest from reference TRBV18 and TRBJ1-1): NAGVMQNPRHLVRRRGQEARLRCSPMKGHSHVYWYRQLPEEGLKFMVYLQKENIIDESGMPKERFSAEFPKEGPSILRIQQVVRGDSAAYFCASSEGQAREAFFGQGTRLTVV.

This clonotype was observed many times. The V gene is TRBV11-3, the J gene TRBJ1-1; 9 nucleotides agree with TRBD1. Germline assignment: CDR1 SGHNT and CDR2 YENEEA. CDR3 length: 16 residues. V was clipped by 2 bases and J by 2 bases; unmatched bases: 6. CDR3 protein: CASSLHRDRENTEAFF. CDR3 bases: TGTGCCAGCAGCTTACACAGGGACAGGGAAAACACTGAAGCTTTCTTT.

The chain carries TRBV5-1 and TRBJ2-5; D call uncertain. V was pared by 0 bases and J by 4 bases, with 10 bases between. This CDR3 comprises 14 residues. Germline V gene sequence: CDR1 SGHRS, CDR2 YFSETQ. In nucleotides, the CDR3 is TGCGCCAGCAGCTTGGACCCCCTAGTAGAGACCCAGTACTTC. This sequence encodes CASSLDPLVETQYF.

This clonotype appeared a few times. J is TRBJ1-4 and V is TRBV4-1; D gene unclear. Trimming left V 5 bases short and J 6 bases short, with 7 bases between. This CDR3 has 12 residues. Per the germline V gene, CDR1 is MGHRA and CDR2 is YSYEKL. The CDR3 region is CASSGQDEKLFF. Written as DNA, the CDR3 is TGCGCCAGCAGCGGGCAAGATGAAAAACTGTTTTTT.

This chain joins TRBV4-1 and TRBJ2-1; no firm D call. The germline gives CDR1 MGHRA, CDR2 YSYEKL. The CDR3 runs to 14 residues. V was cut by 0 bases and J by 7 bases, with 10 bases left in between. The CDR3 protein is CASSQETAWNEQFF. As DNA, the CDR3 is TGCGCCAGCAGCCAAGAAACAGCTTGGAATGAGCAGTTCTTC.

This clonotype has at least ten counts. The rearrangement joins TRBV6-5 to TRBJ1-4, with 7 bases fitting TRBD1. Per the germline V gene, CDR1 is MNHEY and CDR2 is SVGAGI. J was trimmed by 5 bases and V by 2 bases; bases with no gene match: 14. The length of the CDR3 is 18 residues. CDR3 sequence (DNA): TGTGCCAGCAGTTACCCGATACCAGCCGGGACAGCCAATGAAAAACTGTTTTTT. Amino acid sequence: CASSYPIPAGTANEKLFF.

CDR3: CASSYGGQAGWATDTQYF. CDR3 in DNA: TGTGCCAGCAGTTACGGGGGACAAGCGGGGTGGGCCACAGATACGCAGTATTTT. This sequence joins TRBV6-6 and TRBJ2-3, with a possible D match to TRBD2 (7 bases). V was clipped by 2 bases and J by 2 bases, with 20 bases between them. From germline, CDR1 is MNHNY and CDR2 SVGAGI (reference sequence). The CDR3 runs 18 residues.

The chain uses TRBV10-2 and TRBJ2-7, with 9 bases identical to TRBD2. There are 17 residues in the CDR3. V was clipped by 7 bases and J by 2 bases; unmatched bases: 15. Germline CDR1 is WSHSY and CDR2 is SAAADI. The CDR3 DNA follows: TGCGCCAGCAAAGGGGCTAGCGGGGCTGTGGGTCCCTACGAGCAGTACTTC. This translates into CASKGASGAVGPYEQYF.